This T cell receptor (beta chain) was obtained from a study of technical replicates of blood from a few donors. Produced via immunoSEQ multiplex PCR; TCRdb's table is partial and in-frame only. The table lists around 93,000 clones, approximately 94% of them singletons. This CDR3 region has 16 residues. Germline CDR1 MNHEY, CDR2 SVGAGI. V lost 2 bases, J lost 6 bases, and 6 bases stayed unmatched. The TCR sequence derives from a human donor in good health. The V and J genes are TRBV6-5 and TRBJ2-1, with 11 nucleotides matching TRBD2. The sample was T cells isolated from PBMCs. CDR3 nucleotides: TGTGCCAGCAGTTACCCTACTAGCGGGGGCCGCAATGAGCAGTTCTTC. Its protein product is CASSYPTSGGRNEQFF.